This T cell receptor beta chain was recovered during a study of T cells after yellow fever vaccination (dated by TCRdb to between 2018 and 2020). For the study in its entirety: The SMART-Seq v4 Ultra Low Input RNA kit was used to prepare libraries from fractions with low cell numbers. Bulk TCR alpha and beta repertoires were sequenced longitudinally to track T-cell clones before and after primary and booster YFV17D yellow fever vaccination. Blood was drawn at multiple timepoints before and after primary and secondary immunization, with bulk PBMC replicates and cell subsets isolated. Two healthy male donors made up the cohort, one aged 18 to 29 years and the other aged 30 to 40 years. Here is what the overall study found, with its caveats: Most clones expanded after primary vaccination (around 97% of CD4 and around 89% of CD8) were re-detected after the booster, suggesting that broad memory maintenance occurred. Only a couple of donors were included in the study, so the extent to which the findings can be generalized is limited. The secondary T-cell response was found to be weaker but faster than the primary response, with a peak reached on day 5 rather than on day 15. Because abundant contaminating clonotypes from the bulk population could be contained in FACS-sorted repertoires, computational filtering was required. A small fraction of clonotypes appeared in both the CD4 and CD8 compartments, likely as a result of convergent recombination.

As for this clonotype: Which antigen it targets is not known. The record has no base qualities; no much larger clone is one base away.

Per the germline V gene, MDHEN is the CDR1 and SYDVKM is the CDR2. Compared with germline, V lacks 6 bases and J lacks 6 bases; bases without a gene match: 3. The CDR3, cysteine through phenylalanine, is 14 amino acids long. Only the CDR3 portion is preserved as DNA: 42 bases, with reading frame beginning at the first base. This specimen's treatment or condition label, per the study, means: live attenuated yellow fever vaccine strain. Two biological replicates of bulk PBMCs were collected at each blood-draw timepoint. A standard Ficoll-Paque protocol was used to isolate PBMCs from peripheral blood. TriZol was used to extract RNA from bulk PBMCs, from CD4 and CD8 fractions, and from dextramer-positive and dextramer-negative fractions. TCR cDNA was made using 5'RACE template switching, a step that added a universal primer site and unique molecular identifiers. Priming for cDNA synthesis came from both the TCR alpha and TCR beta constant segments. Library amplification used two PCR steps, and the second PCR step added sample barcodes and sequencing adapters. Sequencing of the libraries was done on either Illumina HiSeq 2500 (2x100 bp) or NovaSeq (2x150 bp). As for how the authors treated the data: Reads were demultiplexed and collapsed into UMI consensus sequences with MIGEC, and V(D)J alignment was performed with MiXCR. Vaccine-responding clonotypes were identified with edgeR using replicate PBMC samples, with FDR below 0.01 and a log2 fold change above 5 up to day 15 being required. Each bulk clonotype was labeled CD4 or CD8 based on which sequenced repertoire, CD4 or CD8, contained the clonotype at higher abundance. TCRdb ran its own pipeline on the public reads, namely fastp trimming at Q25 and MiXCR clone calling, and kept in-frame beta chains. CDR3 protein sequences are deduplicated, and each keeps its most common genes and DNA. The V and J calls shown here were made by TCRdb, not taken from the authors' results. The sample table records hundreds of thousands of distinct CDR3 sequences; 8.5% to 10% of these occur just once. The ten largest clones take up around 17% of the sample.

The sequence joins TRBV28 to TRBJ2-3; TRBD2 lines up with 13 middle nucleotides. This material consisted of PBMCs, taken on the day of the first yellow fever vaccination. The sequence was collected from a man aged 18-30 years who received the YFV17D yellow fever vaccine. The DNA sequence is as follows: TGTGCCAGCAGACTAGCGGGGGGGCCCGATACGCAGTATTTT. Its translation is CASRLAGGPDTQYF.